Listed below are T cell receptor beta chains from one sample, sequenced in a study of T-cell reconstitution after alpha-beta-depleted transplantation in children. Each CDR3 protein is one row after TCRdb ran MiXCR on the PCR reads. Here the sample spans around 96,000 distinct CDR3 sequences, approximately 12% being singletons. The starting material was PBMCs from the stem cell graft donor, obtained from the stem cell graft. The receptors stem from a human donor who donated a stem cell graft to a child with inherited bone marrow failure. CDR3s include the opening cysteine and the closing phenylalanine or tryptophan. The order of the fields is clone size, V gene, J gene, D gene, CDR3 protein, CDR3 DNA. A D gene is named only where the DNA matches it firmly. Clone sizes are given selectively: once, few, many, or a class where the clone is expanded.

abundance: many
v_gene: TRBV30
j_gene: TRBJ2-2
d_gene: .
CDR3aa: CAWSVKSGEDTGELFF
CDR3nt: TGTGCCTGGAGTGTAAAATCCGGGGAGGATACCGGGGAGCTGTTTTTT

abundance: .
v_gene: TRBV7-1
j_gene: TRBJ2-7
d_gene: .
CDR3aa: CASSSQTGSSYEQYF
CDR3nt: TGTGCCAGCAGCTCCCAGACAGGAAGCTCCTACGAGCAGTACTTC

abundance: many
v_gene: TRBV12-3/TRBV12-4
j_gene: TRBJ2-3
d_gene: .
CDR3aa: CASSYEFTDTQYF
CDR3nt: TGTGCCAGCAGTTACGAATTCACAGATACGCAGTATTTT

abundance: many
v_gene: TRBV20-1
j_gene: TRBJ2-7
d_gene: .
CDR3aa: CSAAPTGRNEQYF
CDR3nt: TGCAGTGCAGCCCCCACAGGGCGGAACGAGCAGTACTTC

abundance: many
v_gene: TRBV15
j_gene: TRBJ2-7
d_gene: TRBD2
CDR3aa: CATSRFPTSGSSYEQYF
CDR3nt: TGTGCCACCAGCAGGTTCCCGACTAGCGGGAGTTCCTACGAGCAGTACTTC

abundance: few
v_gene: TRBV20-1
j_gene: TRBJ2-7
d_gene: TRBD2
CDR3aa: CSAGITSGGPYEQYF
CDR3nt: TGCAGTGCGGGGATCACTAGCGGGGGTCCTTACGAGCAGTACTTC

abundance: many
v_gene: TRBV5-1
j_gene: TRBJ1-1
d_gene: .
CDR3aa: CASSLVRVDDTEAFF
CDR3nt: TGCGCCAGCAGCTTGGTAAGGGTAGACGACACTGAAGCTTTCTTT

abundance: many
v_gene: TRBV20-1
j_gene: TRBJ2-3
d_gene: TRBD2
CDR3aa: CSARRLAGGIGTQYF
CDR3nt: TGCAGTGCTAGACGACTAGCGGGAGGGATTGGTACGCAGTATTTT

abundance: many
v_gene: TRBV7-2
j_gene: TRBJ2-7
d_gene: .
CDR3aa: CASSFAQLSYEQYF
CDR3nt: TGTGCCAGCAGCTTCGCTCAACTCTCCTACGAGCAGTACTTC

abundance: many
v_gene: TRBV5-1
j_gene: TRBJ1-1
d_gene: TRBD1
CDR3aa: CASSLTGLDTEAFF
CDR3nt: TGCGCCAGCAGCCTGACAGGGTTGGACACTGAAGCTTTCTTT

abundance: many
v_gene: TRBV29-1
j_gene: TRBJ2-3
d_gene: .
CDR3aa: CSVENRGGDTQYF
CDR3nt: TGCAGCGTTGAAAACAGGGGGGGAGATACGCAGTATTTT

abundance: many
v_gene: TRBV4-1
j_gene: TRBJ2-7
d_gene: .
CDR3aa: CASSQDGSYEQYF
CDR3nt: TGCGCCAGCAGCCAAGATGGGTCCTACGAGCAGTACTTC

abundance: many
v_gene: TRBV20-1
j_gene: TRBJ2-3
d_gene: TRBD1
CDR3aa: CSAAGGPRPDTQYF
CDR3nt: TGCAGTGCTGCAGGGGGCCCTCGCCCAGATACGCAGTATTTT

abundance: few
v_gene: TRBV4-2
j_gene: TRBJ2-3
d_gene: TRBD2
CDR3aa: CASSQGLAWGTDTQYF
CDR3nt: TGTGCCAGCAGCCAAGGACTAGCATGGGGCACAGATACGCAGTATTTT

abundance: many
v_gene: TRBV5-6
j_gene: TRBJ1-5
d_gene: .
CDR3aa: CASSFGTADNQPQHF
CDR3nt: TGTGCCAGCAGCTTTGGAACAGCCGACAATCAGCCCCAGCATTTT

abundance: many
v_gene: TRBV9
j_gene: TRBJ1-5
d_gene: .
CDR3aa: CASSPSEALAGDQPQHF
CDR3nt: TGTGCCAGCAGCCCCTCAGAGGCCCTCGCAGGGGATCAGCCCCAGCATTTT

abundance: many
v_gene: TRBV10-3
j_gene: TRBJ1-1
d_gene: .
CDR3aa: CAISLQGRNTEAFF
CDR3nt: TGTGCCATCAGTTTACAGGGAAGGAACACTGAAGCTTTCTTT

abundance: .
v_gene: TRBV10-3
j_gene: TRBJ1-1
d_gene: .
CDR3aa: CAISESVGGGDTEAFF
CDR3nt: TGTGCCATCAGTGAGTCGGTCGGGGGGGGGGACACTGAAGCTTTCTTT

abundance: many
v_gene: TRBV29-1
j_gene: TRBJ2-1
d_gene: TRBD1
CDR3aa: CSADRGDHNEQFF
CDR3nt: TGCAGCGCCGACAGGGGGGACCACAATGAGCAGTTCTTC

abundance: many
v_gene: TRBV12-3/TRBV12-4
j_gene: TRBJ2-3
d_gene: .
CDR3aa: CASILGGLDTQYF
CDR3nt: TGTGCCAGCATCTTGGGGGGTTTAGATACGCAGTATTTT

abundance: many
v_gene: TRBV3-1
j_gene: TRBJ2-7
d_gene: .
CDR3aa: CASSQGFGAYEQYF
CDR3nt: TGTGCCAGCAGCCAAGGTTTCGGAGCCTACGAGCAGTACTTC

abundance: many
v_gene: TRBV29-1
j_gene: TRBJ1-6
d_gene: .
CDR3aa: CSVTALVTNSPLHF
CDR3nt: TGCAGCGTGACTGCCCTAGTAACAAATTCACCCCTCCACTTT

abundance: many
v_gene: TRBV5-1
j_gene: TRBJ1-3
d_gene: .
CDR3aa: CASSLEPTLASGNTIYF
CDR3nt: TGCGCCAGCAGCTTGGAACCAACCCTGGCCTCAGGAAACACCATATATTTT

abundance: .
v_gene: TRBV4-3
j_gene: TRBJ2-2
d_gene: TRBD2
CDR3aa: CASSPIAGGPTGELFF
CDR3nt: TGCGCCAGCAGCCCGATAGCGGGAGGGCCTACCGGGGAGCTGTTTTTT

abundance: many
v_gene: TRBV6-5
j_gene: TRBJ1-2
d_gene: .
CDR3aa: CASSPGRGLTYGYTF
CDR3nt: TGTGCCAGCAGTCCCGGAAGGGGATTAACCTATGGCTACACCTTC

abundance: many
v_gene: TRBV9
j_gene: TRBJ2-1
d_gene: .
CDR3aa: CASSVQDSPYNEQFF
CDR3nt: TGTGCCAGCAGCGTCCAGGACAGTCCCTACAATGAGCAGTTCTTC

abundance: .
v_gene: TRBV3-1
j_gene: TRBJ2-1
d_gene: .
CDR3aa: CASSQRTGSLVF
CDR3nt: TGTGCCAGCAGCCAAAGGACTGGCTCGTTGGTCTTC

abundance: many
v_gene: TRBV20-1
j_gene: TRBJ1-6
d_gene: .
CDR3aa: CSARDNRNSPLHF
CDR3nt: TGCAGTGCTAGAGATAACCGTAATTCACCCCTCCACTTT

abundance: many
v_gene: TRBV6-5
j_gene: TRBJ2-3
d_gene: .
CDR3aa: CASSWGLNTDTQYF
CDR3nt: TGTGCCAGCAGTTGGGGTCTGAACACAGATACGCAGTATTTT

abundance: .
v_gene: TRBV6-2/TRBV6-3
j_gene: TRBJ2-5
d_gene: .
CDR3aa: CASNPVSRPSETQYF
CDR3nt: TGTGCCAGCAACCCCGTAAGCAGACCTTCAGAGACCCAGTACTTC

abundance: many
v_gene: TRBV7-9
j_gene: TRBJ2-5
d_gene: .
CDR3aa: CASSGRETQYF
CDR3nt: TGTGCCAGCAGCGGACGGGAGACCCAGTACTTC

abundance: many
v_gene: TRBV20-1
j_gene: TRBJ2-1
d_gene: .
CDR3aa: CSARWGIGTPYNEQFF
CDR3nt: TGCAGTGCTAGATGGGGGATCGGGACCCCATACAATGAGCAGTTCTTC

abundance: many
v_gene: TRBV6-5
j_gene: TRBJ1-1
d_gene: .
CDR3aa: CASSYRTVMNTEAFF
CDR3nt: TGTGCCAGCAGTTACCGGACAGTCATGAACACTGAAGCTTTCTTT

abundance: many
v_gene: TRBV4-1
j_gene: TRBJ1-1
d_gene: .
CDR3aa: CAASTPTREGTEAFF
CDR3nt: TGCGCCGCCAGCACCCCAACCAGGGAGGGCACTGAAGCTTTCTTT

abundance: many
v_gene: TRBV20-1
j_gene: TRBJ2-7
d_gene: .
CDR3aa: CSAPSRESWAYEQYF
CDR3nt: TGCAGTGCCCCAAGTCGAGAGAGTTGGGCCTACGAGCAGTACTTC

abundance: many
v_gene: TRBV7-2
j_gene: TRBJ2-3
d_gene: .
CDR3aa: CASSLAGQIDTQYF
CDR3nt: TGTGCCAGCAGCTTAGCCGGACAGATAGATACGCAGTATTTT

abundance: many
v_gene: TRBV12-5
j_gene: TRBJ1-1
d_gene: TRBD1
CDR3aa: CASGLVLAGGNTEAFF
CDR3nt: TGTGCTAGTGGTTTGGTACTGGCAGGGGGGAACACTGAAGCTTTCTTT

abundance: .
v_gene: TRBV5-6
j_gene: TRBJ2-1
d_gene: .
CDR3aa: CASSATDAAEYNEQFF
CDR3nt: TGTGCCAGCAGCGCCACGGACGCCGCCGAGTACAATGAGCAGTTCTTC

abundance: many
v_gene: TRBV24-1
j_gene: TRBJ2-3
d_gene: TRBD2
CDR3aa: CATSDFPGLATPDDTQYF
CDR3nt: TGTGCCACCAGTGATTTTCCGGGACTAGCGACCCCTGACGATACGCAGTATTTT

abundance: many
v_gene: TRBV5-1
j_gene: TRBJ2-6
d_gene: .
CDR3aa: CASSRAAQPSSGANVLTF
CDR3nt: TGCGCCAGCAGCCGAGCAGCCCAGCCCAGCTCTGGGGCCAACGTCCTGACTTTC

abundance: many
v_gene: TRBV29-1
j_gene: TRBJ2-5
d_gene: .
CDR3aa: CSVFGGETQYF
CDR3nt: TGCAGCGTTTTTGGGGGAGAGACCCAGTACTTC

abundance: many
v_gene: TRBV27
j_gene: TRBJ2-1
d_gene: TRBD1
CDR3aa: CASSLGSRGLYNEQFF
CDR3nt: TGTGCCAGCAGTTTAGGGTCCAGGGGGCTCTACAATGAGCAGTTCTTC

abundance: many
v_gene: TRBV4-3
j_gene: TRBJ2-3
d_gene: TRBD2
CDR3aa: CASSQGTGLAGTDTQYF
CDR3nt: TGCGCCAGCAGCCAAGGAACGGGACTAGCGGGCACAGATACGCAGTATTTT

abundance: many
v_gene: TRBV19
j_gene: TRBJ1-2
d_gene: .
CDR3aa: CASSPQGFYGYTF
CDR3nt: TGTGCCAGTAGTCCTCAGGGGTTCTATGGCTACACCTTC

abundance: .
v_gene: TRBV4-3
j_gene: TRBJ1-1
d_gene: .
CDR3aa: CASSQTGNTEAFF
CDR3nt: TGCGCCAGCAGCCAGACGGGAAACACTGAAGCTTTCTTT

abundance: .
v_gene: TRBV7-9
j_gene: TRBJ2-7
d_gene: TRBD1
CDR3aa: CASSQTGVWEQYF
CDR3nt: TGTGCCAGCAGTCAGACAGGGGTATGGGAGCAGTACTTC

abundance: .
v_gene: TRBV12-3/TRBV12-4
j_gene: TRBJ2-2
d_gene: .
CDR3aa: CASSSDNWDGELFF
CDR3nt: TGTGCCAGCAGTTCAGATAACTGGGACGGGGAGCTGTTTTTT

abundance: few
v_gene: TRBV7-2
j_gene: TRBJ1-1
d_gene: .
CDR3aa: CASSFTRDTEAFF
CDR3nt: TGTGCCAGCAGCTTCACGCGGGACACTGAAGCTTTCTTT

abundance: many
v_gene: TRBV7-9
j_gene: TRBJ1-3
d_gene: .
CDR3aa: CASSSGANSGNTIYF
CDR3nt: TGTGCCAGCAGTTCAGGGGCAAACTCTGGAAACACCATATATTTT

abundance: many
v_gene: TRBV5-1
j_gene: TRBJ1-2
d_gene: .
CDR3aa: CASSLDAAGYTF
CDR3nt: TGCGCCAGCAGCTTGGATGCAGCTGGCTACACCTTC

abundance: many
v_gene: TRBV20-1
j_gene: TRBJ2-1
d_gene: TRBD2
CDR3aa: CSATRPLAGRANEQFF
CDR3nt: TGCAGTGCTACTCGGCCCTTAGCGGGGAGGGCCAATGAGCAGTTCTTC

abundance: many
v_gene: TRBV9
j_gene: TRBJ2-1
d_gene: .
CDR3aa: CASSVDKGTYNEQFF
CDR3nt: TGTGCCAGCAGCGTAGATAAGGGAACTTACAATGAGCAGTTCTTC

abundance: many
v_gene: TRBV18
j_gene: TRBJ2-6
d_gene: .
CDR3aa: CASSPPVGNVLTF
CDR3nt: TGTGCCAGCTCACCACCTGTTGGCAACGTCCTGACTTTC

abundance: many
v_gene: TRBV27
j_gene: TRBJ2-1
d_gene: TRBD2
CDR3aa: CASSPREGPYNEQFF
CDR3nt: TGTGCCAGCAGTCCCCGGGAGGGCCCCTACAATGAGCAGTTCTTC

abundance: few
v_gene: TRBV11-2
j_gene: TRBJ2-1
d_gene: TRBD2
CDR3aa: CASSLPTGLANSYNEQFF
CDR3nt: TGTGCCAGCAGCCTGCCCACGGGACTAGCAAACTCCTACAATGAGCAGTTCTTC